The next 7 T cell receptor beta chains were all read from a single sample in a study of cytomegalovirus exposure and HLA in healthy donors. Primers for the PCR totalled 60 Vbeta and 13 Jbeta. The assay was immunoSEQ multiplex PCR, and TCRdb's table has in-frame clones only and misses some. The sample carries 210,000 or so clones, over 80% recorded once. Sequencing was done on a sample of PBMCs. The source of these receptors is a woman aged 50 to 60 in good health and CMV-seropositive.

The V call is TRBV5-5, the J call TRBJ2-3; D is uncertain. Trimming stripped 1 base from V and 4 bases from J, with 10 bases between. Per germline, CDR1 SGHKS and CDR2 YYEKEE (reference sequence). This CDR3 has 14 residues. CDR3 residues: CASSLSTSSDTQYF. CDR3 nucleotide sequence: TGTGCCAGCAGCTTGTCTACGAGCTCAGATACGCAGTATTTT.

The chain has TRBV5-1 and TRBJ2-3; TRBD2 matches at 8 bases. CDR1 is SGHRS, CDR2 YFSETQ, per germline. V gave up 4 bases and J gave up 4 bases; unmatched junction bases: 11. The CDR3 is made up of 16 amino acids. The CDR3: CASSVYSGEVADTQYF. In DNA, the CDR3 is TGCGCCAGCAGCGTCTATAGCGGGGAAGTCGCAGATACGCAGTATTTT.

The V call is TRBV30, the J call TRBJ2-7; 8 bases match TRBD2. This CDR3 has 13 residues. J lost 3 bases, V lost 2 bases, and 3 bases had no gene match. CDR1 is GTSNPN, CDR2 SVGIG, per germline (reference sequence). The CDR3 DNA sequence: TGTGCCTGGAGTACCGGGACTAGCTACGAGCAGTACTTC. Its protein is CAWSTGTSYEQYF.

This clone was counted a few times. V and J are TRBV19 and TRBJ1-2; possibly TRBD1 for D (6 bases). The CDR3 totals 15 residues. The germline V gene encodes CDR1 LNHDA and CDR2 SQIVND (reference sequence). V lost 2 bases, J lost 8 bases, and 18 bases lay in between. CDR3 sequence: CASSILRTGGHGYTF. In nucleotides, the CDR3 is TGTGCCAGTAGTATACTACGGACGGGGGGGCACGGCTACACCTTC. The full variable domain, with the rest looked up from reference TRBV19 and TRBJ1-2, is DGGITQSPKYLFRKEGQNVTLSCEQNLNHDAMYWYRQDPGQGLRLIYYSQIVNDFQKGDIAEGYSVSREKKESFPLTVTSAQKNPTAFYLCASSILRTGGHGYTFGSGTRLTVV.

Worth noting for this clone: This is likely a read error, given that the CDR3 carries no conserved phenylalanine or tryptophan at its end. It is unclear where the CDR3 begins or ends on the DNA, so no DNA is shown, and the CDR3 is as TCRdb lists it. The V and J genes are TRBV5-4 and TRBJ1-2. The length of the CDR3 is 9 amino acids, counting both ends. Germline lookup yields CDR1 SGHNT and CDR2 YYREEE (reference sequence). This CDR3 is CASSRGSLM.

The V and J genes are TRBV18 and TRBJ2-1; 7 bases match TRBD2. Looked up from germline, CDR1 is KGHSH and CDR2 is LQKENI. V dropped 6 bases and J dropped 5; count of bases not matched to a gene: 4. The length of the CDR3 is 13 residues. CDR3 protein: CASSYSGDNEQFF. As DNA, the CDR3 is TGTGCCAGCTCGTACAGCGGGGACAATGAGCAGTTCTTC.

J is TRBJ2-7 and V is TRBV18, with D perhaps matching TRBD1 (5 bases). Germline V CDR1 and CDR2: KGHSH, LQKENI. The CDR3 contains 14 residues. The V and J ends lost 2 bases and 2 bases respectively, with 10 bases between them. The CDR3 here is CASSPTAGTYEQYF. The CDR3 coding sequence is TGTGCCAGCTCACCAACTGCAGGGACCTACGAGCAGTACTTC.